These T cell receptor beta chains were read from a single sample in a study of blood T cell repertoires in COVID-19. Assay used: immunoSEQ multiplex PCR; TCRdb lists only in-frame clones, some missing. The sample includes approximately 240,000 clones, roughly 88% of them seen just once. The sequencing input was peripheral blood. These receptor sequences come from a woman aged 40-49 years who had recovered from COVID-19. Both conserved end residues are part of each CDR3. The D gene is left open where the match is weak. Clone size is shown for a subset of rows, as once, few, many or a class of expanded clone.

J,D,V,size,CDR3,DNA
TRBJ2-2,-,TRBV29-1,-,CSVGYGENTGELFF,TGCAGCGTTGGGTACGGAGAGAACACCGGGGAGCTGTTTTTT
TRBJ2-3,TRBD1,TRBV25-1,-,CASSETGGPDTQYF,TGTGCCAGCAGTGAGACAGGGGGCCCAGATACGCAGTATTTT
TRBJ2-7,TRBD2,TRBV6-2/TRBV6-3,few,CASSYSGAGEQYF,TGTGCCAGCAGTTATAGCGGGGCTGGGGAGCAGTACTTC
TRBJ1-3,-,TRBV12-5,-,CASGSRAPGYSGNTIYF,TGTGCTAGTGGTTCTCGTGCCCCGGGTTACTCTGGAAACACCATATATTTT
TRBJ2-1,TRBD2,TRBV5-1,-,CASSFGTSGRGDEQFF,TGCGCCAGCAGCTTCGGGACTAGCGGGAGAGGGGATGAGCAGTTCTTC
TRBJ1-3,TRBD1,TRBV15,few,CATSRWDRVSGNTIYF,TGTGCCACCAGCAGATGGGACAGGGTGTCCGGAAACACCATATATTTT
TRBJ2-5,TRBD2,TRBV5-1,-,CASSALAEGETQYF,TGCGCCAGCAGCGCGCTAGCGGAGGGGGAGACCCAGTACTTC
TRBJ1-4,TRBD1,TRBV23-1,-,CASRAGTGGEKLFF,TGCGCCAGCAGGGCCGGGACAGGAGGCGAAAAACTGTTTTTT
TRBJ2-7,TRBD2,TRBV5-1,-,CASSLGSGIHEQYF,TGCGCCAGCAGCTTGGGAAGCGGGATCCACGAGCAGTACTTC
TRBJ1-2,-,TRBV27,-,CASSLTYQGSAGYTF,TGTGCCAGCAGTTTAACTTATCAGGGCTCGGCTGGCTACACCTTC
TRBJ1-2,TRBD1,TRBV27,-,CASSQRSGTALYGYTF,TGTGCCAGCAGTCAACGATCCGGGACAGCCCTCTATGGCTACACCTTC
TRBJ2-3,TRBD2,TRBV5-1,-,CASSLTSGYPDTQYF,TGCGCCAGCAGCTTGACTAGCGGCTACCCAGATACGCAGTATTTT
TRBJ2-7,-,TRBV2,-,CASTRDSYEQYF,TGTGCCAGCACCAGGGATTCCTACGAGCAGTACTTC
TRBJ1-2,TRBD1,TRBV27,-,CASSSGTGLHNYGYTF,TGTGCCAGCAGTTCGGGGACAGGCCTTCATAACTATGGCTACACCTTC
TRBJ2-3,TRBD2,TRBV20-1,-,CSASFSAGGPEDTQYF,TGCAGTGCTAGTTTTTCGGCGGGAGGGCCGGAAGATACGCAGTATTTT
TRBJ1-1,-,TRBV30,-,CAWEEVLYTEAFF,TGTGCCTGGGAGGAGGTACTGTACACTGAAGCTTTCTTT
TRBJ1-2,TRBD1,TRBV24-1,-,CATSESRTGEDGYTF,TGTGCCACCAGTGAATCCCGGACAGGGGAAGACGGCTACACCTTC
TRBJ2-7,TRBD2,TRBV29-1,-,CSVEDLTSGSYEQYF,TGCAGCGTTGAAGATCTTACTAGCGGCAGCTACGAGCAGTACTTC
TRBJ1-3,-,TRBV5-6,-,CASSLGQGYGNTIYF,TGTGCCAGCAGCTTGGGGCAGGGGTATGGAAACACCATATATTTT
TRBJ2-1,TRBD2,TRBV12-3/TRBV12-4,-,CAISGGFYNEQFF,TGTGCCATCAGCGGGGGGTTCTACAATGAGCAGTTCTTC